This T cell receptor beta chain is drawn from a study of shared clonotypes between healthy human individuals. Overall study results and limits: Non-shared clonotypes had lower generation probabilities than clonotypes shared by all four sorted-subset donors.

Measured with immunoSEQ multiplex PCR; TCRdb has only the in-frame clones, and not every one. The sample lists over 1.4 million clones, roughly 96% seen once, with 1% to 1.5% in the top ten. This clone appeared a single time. Its specificity is not known. The same CDR3 is also encoded by other DNA sequences in this sample. V gave up 2 bases and J gave up 5 bases, with 7 bases separating them. The CDR3 has 12 amino acids. CDR1 and CDR2 from the germline V gene are SGHRS and YFSETQ. All participating donors were Caucasian adults from Nashville, Tennessee. The investigators split CD4+ cells into a CD45RA+ naive subset and a CD45RA-negative memory subset.

This receptor was identified in a man between 25 and 39 years old in good health. The rearrangement uses TRBV5-1 and TRBJ2-5, with D uncertain. Sequencing was performed on naive CD4+ T cells sorted from blood. Subset meaning: CD45RA+ positively selected. In DNA, the CDR3 is TGCGCCAGCAGCTTAAGTGGGGAGACCCAGTACTTC. Amino acids: CASSLSGETQYF. The entire variable domain, with the rest obtained from reference TRBV5-1 and TRBJ2-5, is as follows: KAGVTQTPRYLIKTRGQQVTLSCSPISGHRSVSWYQQTPGQGLQFLFEYFSETQRNKGNFPGRFSGRQFSNSRSEMNVSTLELGDSALYLCASSLSGETQYFGPGTRLLVL.